This entry lists 18 T cell receptor beta chains sequenced from one sample in a study of T cells in Graves' hyperthyroidism and ophthalmopathy. There were TCR beta CDR3 regions amplified from RNA transcripts. Using the HTBI primer set, a first-round RT-PCR was run on the TCR CDR3. TCRdb recomputed calls from the multiplex PCR reads with MiXCR, one row per CDR3 protein. In the table there are tens of thousands of distinct CDR3 sequences, 45% to 65% of which are singletons. What was sequenced was peripheral blood or thyroid tissue (not recorded which). The receptors here all came from a man aged 18 to 30 with Graves' hyperthyroidism.

In its sample, this clonotype was seen many times. The rearrangement links TRBV7-2 to TRBJ2-7; 7 bases align to TRBD1. In germline, CDR1 is SGHTA, CDR2 FQGNSA. The CDR3 is 22 amino acids. The V and J ends lost 2 bases and 0 bases, in that order; junction bases with no gene match: 25. The CDR3 DNA reads TGTGCCAGCAGCTTACTTCGTCCCGCAGGGGGATGGGCCGCCCACCTCTCCTACGAGCAGTACTTC. Amino acid sequence: CASSLLRPAGGWAAHLSYEQYF.

V gene TRBV29-1 combines with J gene TRBJ1-3, with D hard to call. Between the trimmed V and J ends, which lost 7 bases and 0 bases, there was a span of 7 bases. CDR1 SQVTM and CDR2 ANQGSEA come from the germline V gene. CDR3 length: 12 residues. In DNA, the CDR3 is TGCAGCGCGCACGACTCTGGAAACACCATATATTTT. Amino acids: CSAHDSGNTIYF.

This clonotype has at least ten counts. This CDR3 is CASSFGYDGYTF. In nucleotides, the CDR3 is TGTGCCAGCAGTTTCGGGTATGATGGCTACACCTTC. V is TRBV12-3 or TRBV12-4 and J is TRBJ1-2; D is undetermined. V lost 3 bases and J lost 6, with 8 bases in between. The length of the CDR3 is 12 residues.

At least ten counts were recorded for this clonotype. The chain has TRBV29-1 and TRBJ1-2; TRBD1 might be the D (6 bases). Trimming left V 3 bases short and J 3 bases short, with 17 bases between. Germline CDR1 SQVTM, CDR2 ANQGSEA. This CDR3 contains 15 residues. CDR3 sequence reads: CSVDRLGGPDYGYTF. In DNA form, the CDR3 reads TGCAGCGTTGATCGGTTGGGGGGGCCGGACTATGGCTACACCTTC. Full variable domain (remainder filled in from reference TRBV29-1 and TRBJ1-2): SAVISQKPSRDICQRGTSLTIQCQVDSQVTMMFWYRQQPGQSLTLIATANQGSEATYESGFVIDKFPISRPNLTFSTLTVSNMSPEDSSIYLCSVDRLGGPDYGYTFGSGTRLTVV.

About this clonotype: Germline is not matched at one junction end, which may reflect a read error. The chain couples TRBV7-8 to TRBJ1-5, with D uncertain. CDR3 length equals 13 residues. The germline gives CDR1 SGHVS, CDR2 FQNEAQ. The CDR3: CASSIGVNQPQHF. CDR3 coding DNA: TGTGCCAGCAGCATCGGGGTCAATCAGCCCCAGCATTTC.

The chain employs TRBV20-1 and TRBJ1-2, with TRBD1 identical over 7 bases. Trimming removed 6 bases from V and 8 bases from J; junction bases left unmatched: 18. The CDR3 extends over 15 amino acids. Germline V lookup: CDR1 DFQATT, CDR2 SNEGSKA (reference sequence). The CDR3 reads CSARSDLDRAYGYTF. The CDR3 DNA follows: TGCAGTGCCCGAAGTGACCTTGACAGGGCCTACGGCTACACCTTC.

This clonotype showed up many times. The chain has TRBV29-1 and TRBJ2-3, with D hard to call. V gave up 3 bases and J gave up 5 bases, with 9 bases separating them. Germline V gene data show CDR1 as SQVTM and CDR2 as ANQGSEA. CDR3 length: 12 amino acids. As DNA, the CDR3 is TGCAGCGTTGAGATGGGCAAAGATACGCAGTATTTT. It specifies CSVEMGKDTQYF.

This clonotype has a count of ten or more. This chain uses TRBV15 with TRBJ1-1; D gene uncertain. V was trimmed by 3 bases and J by 0 bases, leaving 11 bases between them. Germline V gene data show CDR1 as LNHNV and CDR2 as YYDKDF (reference sequence). This CDR3 region has 15 residues. In DNA form, the CDR3 reads TGTGCCACCAGCAGTGAGGACGGCATGAACACTGAAGCTTTCTTT. Protein product: CATSSEDGMNTEAFF.

In its sample, this clonotype was seen many times. The rearrangement joins TRBV19 to TRBJ1-2; D call uncertain. CDR3 length equals 14 residues. Germline CDR1 and CDR2: LNHDA and SQIVND (reference sequence). V lost 8 bases and J lost 0, with 13 bases in between. The CDR3 region has the DNA TGTGCCAGTTCACTACTTTATTCTAACTATGGCTACACCTTC. Translation gives CASSLLYSNYGYTF.

The CDR3 bases are TGCAGCGTTAAGTGGGGATTTCATGGCTACACCTTC. Residues: CSVKWGFHGYTF. The chain employs TRBV29-1 and TRBJ1-2; D gene unclear. The V end was cut by 5 bases, the J end by 6 bases, with 13 bases between. Per the germline V gene, CDR1 is SQVTM and CDR2 is ANQGSEA. This CDR3 contains 12 residues.

This chain connects TRBV2 to TRBJ1-5, with TRBD1 as a possible D gene (6 bases). Germline V gene data show CDR1 as SNHLY and CDR2 as FYNNEI. This CDR3 comprises 15 residues. The V and J ends lost 6 bases and 3 bases respectively, with 15 bases between them. The CDR3 region is CASSRRRDTNQPQHF. In DNA form, the CDR3 reads TGTGCCAGCAGCAGGAGGCGGGACACCAATCAGCCCCAGCATTTT.

The chain is built from TRBV6-5 and TRBJ2-2; D is possibly TRBD2 (6 bases). CDR1 is MNHEY, CDR2 SVGAGI, per germline. The CDR3 loop spans 14 amino acids. Trimming pared 6 bases from V and 4 bases from J, leaving 12 bases between. For the CDR3, the DNA is TGTGCCAGCAGCAGATCGGGGGTCACCGGGGAGCTGTTTTTT. This gives the protein CASSRSGVTGELFF.

Turning to this clonotype: A read error may produce the germline difference seen at one junction end. The chain uses TRBV12-3 or TRBV12-4 and TRBJ2-3, with 9 bases matching TRBD1. This CDR3 has 13 residues. DNA for the CDR3: TGTGCCAGCAGTTTAAGAGGGGGACAGGGTAAACATTTT. It codes for CASSLRGGQGKHF.

Comments on this clonotype: A much larger clone lies one base from this, so it may be a read error. The V call is TRBV14, the J call TRBJ2-2; D is possibly TRBD2 (5 bases). Germline V gene data show CDR1 as SGHDN and CDR2 as FVKESK. The CDR3 loop spans 15 amino acids. V lost 2 bases, J lost 5 bases, and 12 bases lay in between. CDR3 coding DNA: TGTGCCAGCAGCCAAAATTCTCAGCGGACCGGGGAGCTGTTTTTT. The encoded protein is CASSQNSQRTGELFF.

In its sample, this clonotype was seen many times. The gene calls are TRBV7-9 and TRBJ1-1; TRBD1 matches at 8 bases. The CDR3 covers 15 residues. J gave up 3 bases and V 4 bases, and 7 bases lay outside the gene matches. Per the germline V gene, CDR1 is SEHNR and CDR2 is FQNEAQ (reference sequence). DNA for the CDR3: TGTGCCAGCAGCTCGAAAACAGGGGGAGACACTGAAGCTTTCTTT. Its protein product is CASSSKTGGDTEAFF.

This clonotype was counted at least ten times. The chain couples TRBV29-1 to TRBJ1-3; D uncertain. V shed 0 bases and J shed 0 bases, with 6 bases lying between them. The CDR3 is 14 amino acids. CDR1 SQVTM and CDR2 ANQGSEA come from the germline V gene. The CDR3 bases are TGCAGCGTTGAAGACCCAGTCTCTGGAAACACCATATATTTT. The encoded protein is CSVEDPVSGNTIYF. Based on the CDR3 plus reference TRBV29-1 and TRBJ1-3, the full variable domain is SAVISQKPSRDICQRGTSLTIQCQVDSQVTMMFWYRQQPGQSLTLIATANQGSEATYESGFVIDKFPISRPNLTFSTLTVSNMSPEDSSIYLCSVEDPVSGNTIYFGEGSWLTVV.

The chain combines TRBV20-1 with TRBJ1-5; 10 bases fit TRBD1. CDR3 length: 15 residues. Looked up from germline, CDR1 is DFQATT and CDR2 is SNEGSKA (reference sequence). Trimming took 3 bases from V and 3 from J; bases not matched to a gene: 5. CDR3 sequence: CSARTGGYNNQPQHF. As DNA, the CDR3 is TGCAGTGCTAGGACAGGGGGCTATAACAATCAGCCCCAGCATTTT.

This chain links TRBV15 with TRBJ1-4; D gene ambiguous. The CDR3 loop spans 14 amino acids. Trimming pared 1 base from V and 7 bases from J, leaving 10 bases between. Germline-derived CDR1 and CDR2 are LNHNV and YYDKDF (reference sequence). CDR3 in amino acids: CATSRGFDGEKLFF. The CDR3 DNA follows: TGTGCCACCAGCAGAGGTTTTGATGGTGAAAAACTGTTTTTT.